This T cell receptor beta chain was identified in a study of cytomegalovirus exposure and HLA in healthy donors. Regarding the study as a whole: Most TCR sequences showed up rarely, but some public TCRs showed up in many donors. The investigators catalogued some 160 TCR beta chains as cytomegalovirus-associated.

Sequenced by immunoSEQ multiplex PCR; TCRdb stores in-frame clones only, minus some. The sample holds some 73,000 clones; approximately 90% are singletons and the top ten take 3% to 4%. The donors formed part of the approximately 120-subject validation cohort, distinct from the roughly 600-subject first cohort. V was trimmed by 4 bases and J by 5 bases, leaving 19 bases between them. Germline V gene data show CDR1 as SGHTS and CDR2 as YDEGEE. The CDR3 consists of 16 residues. Comments on this clone: The antigen remains unidentified.

What was sequenced was PBMCs. The V and J genes are TRBV5-8 and TRBJ2-1, with a possible D match to TRBD1 (6 bases). The receptor was isolated from a woman aged 18 to 35 in good health and CMV-seropositive. The chain's CDR3 is CASSPPWDIYNNEQFF. In DNA, the CDR3 is TGTGCCAGCAGCCCACCCTGGGACATCTACAACAATGAGCAGTTCTTC.